Sequencing of this T cell receptor beta chain was carried out in a study of cytomegalovirus exposure and HLA in healthy donors. Whole-study results and caveats: Cytomegalovirus association was assigned to around 150 TCR beta chains. The CMV antigen specificity of a few CMV-associated chains was confirmed through in vitro analysis.

To note about this clone: The antigen is undetermined.

Here immunoSEQ multiplex PCR was the method, and the copy in TCRdb shows in-frame clones only, minus some. This table has about 64,000 clones, roughly nine tenths appearing once. Source material: PBMCs. The receptor's source is a woman aged 18-29 years in good health and CMV-seronegative.

The CDR3 coding sequence is TGTGCCAGTAGTATAGGGACAGTTCCCAATCAGCCCCAGCATTTT. Translation: CASSIGTVPNQPQHF. The rearrangement uses TRBV19 and TRBJ1-5; D possibly corresponds to TRBD1 (6 bases). V was shortened by 1 base and J by 3 bases, with 10 bases between the two germline ends. The germline CDR1 and CDR2 sequences are LNHDA and SQIVND (reference sequence). This CDR3 has 15 amino acids.